This entry concerns a single T cell receptor beta chain. Antigen specificity is unknown. This entry comes from a study of blood T cells in healthy people across ages. Study-level points and caveats: Naive CD4+ cell counts and diversity both ran higher in long-lived than in aged donors.

Trimming took 6 bases from V and 5 from J; bases not matched to a gene: 8. This CDR3 contains 14 residues. CDR1 and CDR2 (germline): SGHRS, YFSETQ. Through a sample-barcoded 5' primer and a J-beta primer mix, a second PCR was run for roughly 7 to 12 cycles. TCRdb recomputed calls from the 5' RACE reads with MiXCR, one row per CDR3 protein. The sample yields 1 million or so distinct CDR3 sequences, 35% to 55% seen once. V gene TRBV5-1 combines with J gene TRBJ2-1; 7 nucleotides align to TRBD2. The sequence was collected from a woman aged 60-75 years in good health. Sequenced input: blood. CDR3 loop: CASNEGLADNEQFF. CDR3 in DNA: TGCGCCAGCAACGAGGGGCTAGCGGACAATGAGCAGTTCTTC. The variable domain in full, with the rest retrieved from reference TRBV5-1 and TRBJ2-1, is KAGVTQTPRYLIKTRGQQVTLSCSPISGHRSVSWYQQTPGQGLQFLFEYFSETQRNKGNFPGRFSGRQFSNSRSEMNVSTLELGDSALYLCASNEGLADNEQFFGPGTRLTVL.